These 31 T cell receptor beta chains originate from one sample sequenced in a study of shared clonotypes between healthy human individuals. The data were produced by immunoSEQ multiplex PCR, yet TCRdb's version contains in-frame clones alone and is incomplete. The sample lists 1 million to 1.3 million clones, around three quarters occurring once. Sequencing was carried out using memory CD4+ T cells from PBMCs. Subset noted: CD45RA-negative fraction. The receptors were gathered from a man in his late teens or twenties in good health. Some clones in this sample may be carry-over from other donors' samples.

This clone was detected a few times. The V call is TRBV2, the J call TRBJ1-1, with D uncertain. This CDR3 is built from 13 residues. Germline V gene data show CDR1 as SNHLY and CDR2 as FYNNEI. The germline V and J ends were trimmed by 10 bases and 3 bases, with 15 bases remaining between them. CDR3 amino acids: CAISRERDTEAFF. DNA of the CDR3: TGTGCCATAAGCCGGGAAAGGGACACTGAAGCTTTCTTT.

This sequence joins TRBV19 and TRBJ2-7; 7 nucleotides align to TRBD2. From germline, CDR1 is LNHDA and CDR2 SQIVND (reference sequence). This CDR3 comprises 15 residues. Trimming at V came to 5 bases and at J to 6 bases, leaving 13 bases not matched to a gene. In DNA form, the CDR3 reads TGTGCCAGTAGTCCGGGACGTACTAGCGTCGGCGAGCAGTACTTC. It translates to CASSPGRTSVGEQYF.

The V and J genes are TRBV27 and TRBJ2-7; 8 bases are shared with TRBD2. CDR1 MNHEY and CDR2 SMNVEV come from the germline V gene (reference sequence). CDR3 length: 16 amino acids. J lost 0 bases, V lost 3 bases, and 7 bases had no gene match. DNA for the CDR3: TGTGCCAGCAGTTTTCGGTCCGCGGGAGGCTCCTACGAGCAGTACTTC. As protein: CASSFRSAGGSYEQYF.

About this clone: The junction departs from germline at one end; a sequencing error may be responsible. The rearrangement uses TRBV5-1 and TRBJ2-2; D perhaps matches TRBD1 (6 bases). Germline loops: CDR1 SGHRS, CDR2 YFSETQ. The CDR3 consists of 15 residues. The CDR3 region has the DNA TGCGCCAGCAGCTTGGAGGCTTGGGACACCGAGGAGCTGTTTTTT. This translates into CASSLEAWDTEELFF.

This rearrangement joins TRBV11-2 to TRBJ2-1; D is uncertain. The germline CDR1 and CDR2 sequences are SGHAT and FQNNGV. The V end lost 5 bases, the J end lost 7 bases, and 9 bases lay between the germline ends. This CDR3 spans 12 amino acids. In nucleotides, the CDR3 is TGTGCCAGCAGCATCGCACTGAATGAGCAGTTCTTC. Protein sequence: CASSIALNEQFF.

This chain joins TRBV9 and TRBJ2-7; D gene ambiguous. TRBJ2-1 matches the DNA end more closely, so the J call is doubtful. The CDR3 loop spans 15 amino acids. Germline CDR1 and CDR2: SGDLS and YYNGEE. The DNA for the CDR3 is TGTGCCAGCAGCGTTAACCTTGGAGTCTTCGATGAGCAGTTCTTC. Residues: CASSVNLGVFDEQFF.

J is TRBJ1-2 and V is TRBV5-4, with 11 bases aligning to TRBD1. Germline CDR1 SGHNT, CDR2 YYREEE (reference sequence). The CDR3 totals 14 residues. V shed 4 bases and J 8 bases; nucleotides not matched to a gene: 7. The CDR3 spells CASSPGQGAGGYTF. The CDR3 bases are TGTGCCAGCAGCCCAGGACAGGGGGCAGGGGGCTACACCTTC.

Many counts were recorded for this clone. The chain uses TRBV29-1 and TRBJ1-5, with a weak D call TRBD1 (5 bases). Germline V gene lookup returns CDR1 SQVTM and CDR2 ANQGSEA. Trimming took 6 bases from V and 3 from J, leaving 9 bases between them. The CDR3 consists of 12 residues. The CDR3 DNA reads as TGCAGCGTCAGACAGCCCAATCAGCCCCAGCATTTT. This encodes CSVRQPNQPQHF.

Only a few counts were recorded for this clone. J is TRBJ2-7 and V is TRBV7-2, with D tentatively TRBD1 or TRBD2 (5 bases each). This CDR3 contains 15 residues. Germline V gene lookup returns CDR1 SGHTA and CDR2 FQGNSA. The V end lost 2 bases, the J end lost 2 bases, and 13 bases lay between the germline ends. The CDR3 loop reads CASSLSFGTAYEQYF. The CDR3 nucleotides read TGTGCCAGCAGCTTAAGTTTCGGGACGGCCTACGAGCAGTACTTC.

The chain links TRBV7-2 to TRBJ1-1, with 8 positions matching TRBD1. The CDR3 has 15 amino acids. Looked up from germline, CDR1 is SGHTA and CDR2 is FQGNSA. Unmatched junction bases numbered 7, after V lost 3 bases and J lost 4 bases. CDR3 nucleotides: TGTGCCAGCAGCTTTTCAGGGGGCGTAAGCACTGAAGCTTTCTTT. This sequence encodes CASSFSGGVSTEAFF.

This clone came up many times. This chain uses TRBV29-1 with TRBJ2-5; 7 bases agree with TRBD1. V dropped 4 bases and J dropped 5; count of bases not matched to a gene: 7. Germline V lookup: CDR1 SQVTM, CDR2 ANQGSEA. The length of the CDR3 is 13 residues. As DNA, the CDR3 is TGCAGCGTTGGTGAGGGGGCGAGGGAGACCCAGTACTTC. Protein sequence: CSVGEGARETQYF. The full variable domain, rest sourced from reference TRBV29-1 and TRBJ2-5, is SAVISQKPSRDICQRGTSLTIQCQVDSQVTMMFWYRQQPGQSLTLIATANQGSEATYESGFVIDKFPISRPNLTFSTLTVSNMSPEDSSIYLCSVGEGARETQYFGPGTRLLVL.

This clone was counted between two and nine times. The chain couples TRBV25-1 to TRBJ1-1; possibly TRBD1 for D (6 bases). Per germline, CDR1 MGHDK and CDR2 SYGVNS. The CDR3 spans 14 residues. Trimming pared 5 bases from V and 1 base from J, leaving 11 bases between. The CDR3 here is CASSPTDRNTEAFF. In DNA form, the CDR3 reads TGTGCCAGCAGTCCTACGGACAGGAACACTGAAGCTTTCTTT.

As concerns this clone: Other DNA sequences in this specimen translate into the identical CDR3. The J gene is TRBJ1-4, the V gene TRBV19; D uncertain. Trimming stripped 2 bases from V and 5 bases from J, with 6 bases between. The CDR3 sequence is 13 residues long. Looked up from germline, CDR1 is LNHDA and CDR2 is SQIVND (reference sequence). The CDR3 reads CASSISLNEKLFF. CDR3 coding DNA: TGTGCCAGTAGTATAAGCCTCAATGAAAAACTGTTTTTT.

The V and J genes are TRBV19 and TRBJ2-7; 13 bases fit TRBD2. In germline, CDR1 is LNHDA, CDR2 SQIVND (reference sequence). The CDR3 consists of 15 residues. The V gene end was trimmed by 6 bases and the J gene end by 3 bases; junction bases not matched to a gene: 5. CDR3 loop: CASRQLAGGIYEQYF. CDR3 nucleotides: TGTGCCAGTAGACAACTAGCGGGAGGGATCTACGAGCAGTACTTC.

V and J are TRBV7-2 and TRBJ1-2; 7 nucleotides match TRBD1. From germline, CDR1 is SGHTA and CDR2 FQGNSA. The CDR3 consists of 13 residues. With V trimmed by 6 bases and J by 3 bases, 4 bases remained unmatched. The CDR3 spells CASRRQGDYGYTF. The CDR3 region has the DNA TGTGCCAGCAGGCGCCAGGGGGACTATGGCTACACCTTC.

This clone was observed many times. This same CDR3 is encoded by further DNA sequences in the sample. The chain joins TRBV10-3 to TRBJ1-1; D not resolved. CDR1 is ENHRY and CDR2 is SYGVKD in the germline V gene. V gave up 3 bases and J gave up 1 base, with 3 bases separating them. The CDR3 extends over 12 amino acids. The CDR3 DNA follows: TGTGCCATCAGTGAAGGGAACACTGAAGCTTTCTTT. It codes for CAISEGNTEAFF.

The chain employs TRBV9 and TRBJ2-5; the match to TRBD2 covers 7 bases. Germline loops: CDR1 SGDLS, CDR2 YYNGEE. This CDR3 comprises 15 residues. Losses at the gene ends were 2 bases for V and 3 bases for J; bases not matched to a gene: 7. The CDR3 coding sequence is TGTGCCAGCAGCGTGCACTCCGGGACTAAAGAGACCCAGTACTTC. Its protein product is CASSVHSGTKETQYF.

This chain connects TRBV6-5 to TRBJ2-4; D perhaps matches TRBD2 (5 bases). The germline CDR1 and CDR2 sequences are MNHEY and SVGAGI. Trimming shortened V by 3 bases and J by 3 bases, and 12 bases separated the two germline ends. This CDR3 has 15 residues. The CDR3 sequence is CASSYVGEGKNIQYF. For the CDR3, the DNA is TGTGCCAGCAGTTATGTGGGAGAAGGCAAAAACATTCAGTACTTC.

A word on this clone: This CDR3 fails to terminate in the conserved phenylalanine or tryptophan, so it likely reflects a read error. No DNA is shown, since the ends of the CDR3 on it are uncertain; the CDR3 is the one TCRdb lists. The chain uses TRBV29-1 and TRBJ1-1. The CDR3 length is 15 residues, termini included. CDR1 and CDR2 (germline): SQVTM, ANQGSEA. This CDR3 is CSVGPGRGMNTEAFL.

This chain links TRBV5-6 with TRBJ1-1; 7 nucleotides line up with TRBD1. Germline CDR1 SGHDT, CDR2 YYEEEE. V lost 2 bases to trimming and J lost 4 bases; unmatched junction nucleotides: 2. The CDR3 spans 13 residues. The CDR3 loop is CASSLQGSTEAFF. Written as DNA, the CDR3 is TGTGCCAGCAGCTTACAGGGGAGCACTGAAGCTTTCTTT.

J is TRBJ2-3 and V is TRBV6-5, with a possible D match to TRBD2 (6 bases). The CDR3 sequence is 14 residues long. V lost 5 bases, J lost 8 bases, and 17 bases lay in between. Germline V gene data show CDR1 as MNHEY and CDR2 as SVGAGI. The DNA for the CDR3 is TGTGCCAGCAGTCAGACACCGGGACTCCTTACGCAGTATTTT. Encoded protein: CASSQTPGLLTQYF.

The chain employs TRBV19 and TRBJ1-1; D is unresolved. Germline CDR1 reads LNHDA; CDR2 reads SQIVND (reference sequence). The CDR3 spans 16 residues. Trimming removed 3 bases from V and 6 bases from J, with 20 bases in between. The CDR3 DNA is TGTGCCAGTAGTATCCTTTCACCCCAAAATACCGCTGAAGCTTTCTTT. It yields the protein CASSILSPQNTAEAFF.

The chain is built from TRBV12-5 and TRBJ1-2, with a possible D match to TRBD1 (5 bases). This CDR3 comprises 17 residues. With 3 bases removed from V and 7 bases from J, the gap between germline ends came to 24 bases. From germline, CDR1 is LGHNT and CDR2 FRNRAP. For the CDR3, the DNA is TGTGCTAGTGGTTTTTCCGGGGCAGGGAGCATACGGGGTGGCTACACCTTC. This encodes CASGFSGAGSIRGGYTF.

J is TRBJ1-1 and V is TRBV5-1, with no clear D. The CDR3 sequence is 14 residues long. Trimming cost V 0 bases and J 0 bases, with 6 bases left between them. Germline loops: CDR1 SGHRS, CDR2 YFSETQ. In DNA form, the CDR3 reads TGCGCCAGCAGCTTGGACCTTATGAACACTGAAGCTTTCTTT. Amino acid sequence: CASSLDLMNTEAFF.

This chain joins TRBV27 and TRBJ2-7; TRBD2 agrees at 8 bases. This CDR3 has 15 amino acids. From germline, CDR1 is MNHEY and CDR2 SMNVEV (reference sequence). Trimming cost V 3 bases and J 4 bases; bases outside gene matches: 8. CDR3 loop: CASSLVGGRNYEQYF. In DNA form, the CDR3 reads TGTGCCAGCAGTTTGGTTGGCGGGAGGAATTACGAGCAGTACTTC.

V and J are TRBV9 and TRBJ2-2; 9 positions match TRBD1. The CDR3 spans 16 residues. J was trimmed by 0 bases and V by 5 bases; bases with no gene match: 5. Germline CDR1 is SGDLS and CDR2 is YYNGEE. Written as DNA, the CDR3 is TGTGCCAGCAGTGTAAGGACAGGGGCGAACACCGGGGAGCTGTTTTTT. Translated, it gives CASSVRTGANTGELFF.

The chain has TRBV27 and TRBJ1-4; D gene uncertain. Germline assignment: CDR1 MNHEY and CDR2 SMNVEV (reference sequence). V dropped 5 bases and J dropped 7 bases, with 14 bases sitting between them. There are 14 residues in the CDR3. CDR3 nucleotides: TGTGCCAGCAGTAATGAAGGGCCAGGTGAAAAACTGTTTTTT. It is translated as CASSNEGPGEKLFF.

V gene TRBV5-4 combines with J gene TRBJ1-1; unclear D gene. Germline CDR1 reads SGHNT; CDR2 reads YYREEE (reference sequence). The V and J ends lost 0 bases and 4 bases respectively, with 13 bases between them. This CDR3 contains 15 residues. CDR3 in amino acids: CASSLGGLTGTEAFF. The CDR3 nucleotides read TGTGCCAGCAGCTTGGGTGGCCTCACGGGCACTGAAGCTTTCTTT.

This chain joins TRBV19 and TRBJ2-7; D is ambiguous. This CDR3 is 13 amino acids long. V lost 1 base and J 5 bases, leaving 9 bases between the germline ends. Per germline, CDR1 LNHDA and CDR2 SQIVND (reference sequence). In nucleotides, the CDR3 is TGTGCCAGTAGTATAGTGTCCGGGCACGAGCAGTACTTC. Translation gives CASSIVSGHEQYF.

The rearrangement links TRBV5-1 to TRBJ1-5; D may be TRBD1 (6 bases). The germline V and J ends were trimmed by 4 bases and 2 bases, with 22 bases remaining between them. This CDR3 contains 18 residues. Germline CDR1 SGHRS, CDR2 YFSETQ. As DNA, the CDR3 is TGCGCCAGCAGCCTATCTCCGACAGTCGGGGGCGGCAATCAGCCCCAGCATTTT. Its translation is CASSLSPTVGGGNQPQHF.

To note about this clone: Other nucleotide sequences in the sample specify the same CDR3. The gene calls are TRBV27 and TRBJ2-1; D gene uncertain. The V gene's germline CDR1 is MNHEY and CDR2 SMNVEV (reference sequence). CDR3 length equals 15 residues. V gave up 4 bases and J gave up 0 bases, with 10 bases separating them. The CDR3 DNA sequence: TGTGCCAGCAGTTCACCTTTGAGCTCCTACAATGAGCAGTTCTTC. Protein sequence: CASSSPLSSYNEQFF.